This T cell receptor (beta chain) was sequenced during a study of blood T cell repertoires in COVID-19. Study as a whole: The United States, Italy and Spain were the sources of the acute and convalescent COVID-19 samples. In each case, the material was cDNA or gDNA derived from T cells, B-cell-depleted T cells, or PBMCs.

The germline V gene encodes CDR1 SEHNR and CDR2 FQNEAQ (reference sequence). The V and J ends lost 5 bases and 0 bases respectively, with 13 bases between them. The CDR3 sequence is 16 residues long. Authors' analysis steps: Amplifying reference gene primers gave estimates of nucleated cell counts. Clones were read by immunoSEQ multiplex PCR, and TCRdb kept only the in-frame ones, dropping some. That table furnishes V, J and clone size, whereas the DNA furnished D and trimming. This repertoire shows 150,000 to 200,000 clones, about 88% found once; its top ten account for roughly 2.5%. The chain couples TRBV7-9 to TRBJ1-4; D gene ambiguous. Sequences were obtained from peripheral blood. This clonotype originated in a man in his forties with active or convalescent COVID-19. The CDR3 DNA is TGTGCCAGCAGCCCCCGGGAACCCGCAACTAATGAAAAACTGTTTTTT. It specifies CASSPREPATNEKLFF.